In its sample, the clone carrying this T cell receptor (beta chain) was seen once. Antigen specificity is unknown. Mismatch with germline at one junction end may stem from a read error. This entry is derived from a study of T cells in Graves' hyperthyroidism and ophthalmopathy. Study-level findings and limits: In blood, most of the thyroid clonotypes expanded above 0.001 were also present.

From RNA transcripts, TCR beta CDR3 regions were amplified. Initially, a first-round RT-PCR of the TCR CDR3 employed the HTBI primer set. A single record per CDR3 protein comes from TCRdb applying MiXCR to the multiplex PCR reads. The sample has about 540,000 distinct CDR3 sequences; about 45% are singletons. Germline V gene lookup returns CDR1 SEHNR and CDR2 FQNEAQ (reference sequence). The CDR3 length is 15 residues. Over 18 months, lack of ophthalmopathy progression marked Graves' hyperthyroidism as stable. Uncontrolled infection, other autoimmune disease, pregnancy or lactation disqualified patients from enrolment. Each diagnosis was grounded in clinical symptoms, serum thyroxine and TRAb, thyroid ultrasound, and orbital computed tomography.

This receptor was obtained from a woman under 30 with Graves' hyperthyroidism. The sequencing input was peripheral blood or thyroid tissue (not recorded which). The chain employs TRBV7-9 and TRBJ2-7; tentative D call: TRBD2 (5 bases). CDR3 amino acids: CASSHEDLSSYEQYF. CDR3 DNA: TGCGCCAGCAGCCACGAGGACTTGAGCTCCTACGAGCAGTACTTC.